These T cell receptor beta chains were read from a single sample in a study of blood T cell repertoires in COVID-19. Using immunoSEQ multiplex PCR, the repertoire was profiled, and TCRdb retains in-frame clones only, with some absent. The sample contains a few hundred thousand clones, 70% to 90% of which appear only once. The sample was PBMCs or T cells enriched from blood (not recorded which). All receptors derive from a woman aged 25 to 39 who had recovered from COVID-19. The CDR3 runs from the conserved cysteine through the conserved F or W. The order of the fields is D gene, J gene, V gene, clone size, CDR3 protein, CDR3 DNA. The D gene is left open where the match is weak. Clone size is not always given. Where it is, it says once, few, many or a class for expanded clones.

>TRBD2|TRBJ2-1|TRBV6-6|once
CASSSHGGGLYNEQFF
TGTGCCAGCAGTTCCCACGGGGGGGGGCTTTACAATGAGCAGTTCTTC
>-|TRBJ1-1|TRBV6-1|-
CASSEVAEAFF
TGTGCCAGCAGTGAAGTAGCTGAAGCTTTCTTT
>-|TRBJ1-2|TRBV9|-
CASSEAGGINGYTF
TGTGCCAGCAGCGAAGCGGGGGGTATCAATGGCTACACCTTC
>-|TRBJ1-1|TRBV11-2|-
CASSSLRLRNTEAFF
TGTGCCAGCAGCTCCCTCCGTTTGCGGAACACTGAAGCTTTCTTT
>TRBD2|TRBJ2-1|TRBV11-3|-
CASSAVAGTYNEQFF
TGTGCCAGCAGCGCCGTAGCGGGGACATACAATGAGCAGTTCTTC
>TRBD2|TRBJ2-3|TRBV2|-
CASSGGLAASTDTQYF
TGTGCCAGCAGTGGCGGACTAGCGGCTAGCACAGATACGCAGTATTTT
>-|TRBJ1-1|TRBV11-2|-
CASSLGLGPDTEAFF
TGTGCCAGCAGCTTAGGGTTGGGGCCGGACACTGAAGCTTTCTTT
>-|TRBJ2-3|TRBV7-9|-
CASSLGGRILAGYF
TGTGCCAGCAGCTTAGGGGGTCGGATTTTGGCGGGGTATTTT
>-|TRBJ2-3|TRBV7-9|-
CASSLVGSRTNTDTQYF
TGTGCCAGCAGCTTAGTTGGGTCGAGGACTAACACAGATACGCAGTATTTT
>TRBD1|TRBJ1-2|TRBV30|-
CAWSAQGARYGYTF
TGTGCCTGGAGTGCACAGGGGGCGAGGTATGGCTACACCTTC
>-|TRBJ1-1|TRBV5-6|-
CASSFYRDLVTEAFF
TGTGCCAGCAGCTTCTACAGAGACCTCGTCACTGAAGCTTTCTTT
>-|TRBJ1-1|TRBV4-1|-
CASSHRPPTEMNTEAFF
TGCGCCAGCAGCCATCGTCCTCCAACAGAAATGAACACTGAAGCTTTCTTT
>-|TRBJ1-2|TRBV5-1|-
CASSMDSFYGYTF
TGCGCCAGCAGCATGGACAGTTTCTATGGCTACACCTTC
>-|TRBJ1-1|TRBV3-1/TRBV3-2|-
CASSQGSVMNTEAFF
TGTGCCAGCAGCCAAGGGTCAGTCATGAACACTGAAGCTTTCTTT
>-|TRBJ1-2|TRBV29-1|-
CSVESGVLGYTF
TGCAGCGTTGAATCGGGGGTCCTTGGCTACACCTTC
>-|TRBJ1-5|TRBV4-1|-
CASRTEEGGGQPQHF
TGCGCCAGCAGGACAGAGGAGGGAGGTGGTCAGCCCCAGCATTTT
>-|TRBJ2-3|TRBV7-9|-
CASSLGGRLATDTQYF
TGTGCCAGCAGCTTGGGGGGGCGCTTGGCCACAGATACGCAGTATTTT
>-|TRBJ1-1|TRBV3-1/TRBV3-2|-
CASSQFKNTEAFF
TGTGCCAGCAGCCAGTTCAAGAACACTGAAGCTTTCTTT
>TRBD1|TRBJ1-4|TRBV25-1|-
CASSEWTAGTGNEKLFF
TGTGCCAGCAGTGAATGGACGGCCGGGACAGGGAACGAAAAACTGTTTTTT
>-|TRBJ1-1|TRBV30|-
CAWFPGLANTEAFF
TGTGCCTGGTTCCCTGGACTGGCTAACACTGAAGCTTTCTTT
>TRBD2|TRBJ2-5|TRBV6-5|once
CASSYSGPSGGSTQYF
TGTGCCAGCAGTTACTCGGGGCCTAGCGGGGGGTCGACCCAGTACTTC
>TRBD1|TRBJ1-3|TRBV7-9|-
CASSSGDRKRNTIYF
TGTGCCAGCAGCTCCGGGGACAGGAAAAGAAACACCATATATTTT
>-|TRBJ1-5|TRBV5-5|-
CASSWEGGNNQPQHF
TGTGCCAGCAGCTGGGAAGGAGGGAACAATCAGCCCCAGCATTTT
>-|TRBJ1-1|TRBV9|-
CASSADIYTEAFF
TGTGCCAGCAGCGCCGACATCTACACTGAAGCTTTCTTT
>-|TRBJ2-7|TRBV7-2|-
CASSLGPGGSYEQYF
TGTGCCAGCAGCTTGGGGCCCGGGGGTTCCTACGAGCAGTACTTC
>-|TRBJ1-1|TRBV19|once
CASSIKVGLFVTEAFF
TGTGCCAGTAGTATAAAGGTCGGACTCTTTGTAACTGAAGCTTTCTTT
>TRBD2|TRBJ2-1|TRBV10-3|-
CAIRETSGGYNEQFF
TGTGCCATCAGGGAGACTAGCGGGGGCTACAATGAGCAGTTCTTC
>TRBD1|TRBJ1-6|TRBV7-8|-
CASSYKDRGDSPLHF
TGTGCCAGCAGCTATAAGGACAGGGGTGATTCACCCCTCCACTTT
>-|TRBJ1-2|TRBV5-5|-
CASSHGGQGIYGYTF
TGTGCCAGCAGCCACGGGGGGCAGGGGATTTATGGCTACACCTTC
>TRBD1|TRBJ1-5|TRBV3-1/TRBV3-2|-
CASSLGQGFNQPQHF
TGTGCCAGCAGCCTAGGACAGGGGTTCAATCAGCCCCAGCATTTT
>TRBD1|TRBJ1-2|TRBV11-2|-
CASSRTTGDNYGYTF
TGTGCCAGCAGCCGGACAACAGGGGACAACTATGGCTACACCTTC
>TRBD1|TRBJ1-3|TRBV19|-
CASSTLPTGRGNTIYF
TGTGCCAGTTCTACACTCCCGACAGGGAGAGGGAACACCATATATTTT
>TRBD1|TRBJ1-2|TRBV5-1|-
CASSTEPTGAVYGYTF
TGCGCCAGCAGCACGGAACCGACAGGGGCGGTCTATGGCTACACCTTC
>TRBD1|TRBJ1-6|TRBV4-1|-
CASSPTGGGSPLHF
TGCGCCAGCAGCCCGACAGGGGGGGGATCACCCCTCCACTTT
>-|TRBJ1-2|TRBV2|-
CASRAATEGAKGYTF
TGTGCCAGCAGGGCGGCCACGGAAGGGGCAAAGGGCTACACCTTC
>-|TRBJ1-1|TRBV6-5|few
CASRYTLAANTEAFF
TGTGCCAGCAGGTATACCCTGGCGGCGAACACTGAAGCTTTCTTT
>TRBD2|TRBJ2-3|TRBV6-6|-
CGVSGVLDTQYF
TGTGGGGTTAGCGGGGTATTAGATACGCAGTATTTT
>-|TRBJ1-1|TRBV9|once
CASSVDPQLNTEAFF
TGTGCCAGCAGCGTAGACCCACAGCTGAACACTGAAGCTTTCTTT